A single sample gave rise to the 29 T cell receptor beta chains below, sequenced in a study of T cell responses to AZD1222 COVID-19 vaccine. The protocol was immunoSEQ multiplex PCR, while the TCRdb copy is restricted to in-frame clones and leaves out a portion. In the table there are about 120,000 clones, roughly 87% of which are singletons. The sequenced sample was peripheral blood, obtained 28 days after the second AZD1222 dose. The source of these receptors is an adult who received the AZD1222 COVID-19 vaccine.

As concerns this clone: Since the CDR3 does not end with the conserved phenylalanine or tryptophan, this likely comes from a read error. The DNA is omitted, as the CDR3 cannot be located on it reliably, and the CDR3 follows TCRdb's listing. V and J are TRBV3-1 (or the pseudogene TRBV3-2) and TRBJ1-2. CDR1 is LGHDT, CDR2 YNNKEL, per germline (reference sequence). The CDR3 region is 11 residues in length, termini included. This CDR3 is CASSAAGTTVI.

The chain joins TRBV24-1 to TRBJ1-2; 7 bases are a match to TRBD1. V lost 4 bases and J lost 8; bases outside the gene matches: 12. The CDR3 is 15 amino acids. CDR1 is KGHDR, CDR2 SFDVKD, per germline. This chain's CDR3 is CATSDSDREIWGYTF. As DNA, the CDR3 is TGTGCCACCAGTGACTCAGACAGGGAGATTTGGGGCTACACCTTC.

This rearrangement joins TRBV28 to TRBJ1-1; the D is unclear. V was cut by 1 base and J by 8 bases, with 14 bases left in between. This CDR3 is 14 amino acids long. The germline V gene encodes CDR1 MDHEN and CDR2 SYDVKM. The CDR3 DNA reads as TGTGCCAGCAGTTTATACCAAGTCCGTGAGGAAGCTTTCTTT. This gives the protein CASSLYQVREEAFF.

CDR3 sequence (DNA): TGTGCCAGCAGCGTTTCCCCGGACAGGCGATCCTACAATGAGCAGTTCTTC. Protein sequence: CASSVSPDRRSYNEQFF. The V and J genes are TRBV9 and TRBJ2-1, with 7 bases matching TRBD1. Losses at the gene ends were 2 bases for V and 1 base for J; bases not matched to a gene: 9. CDR1 and CDR2 (germline): SGDLS, YYNGEE. The CDR3 is 17 residues long.

This chain uses TRBV5-1 with TRBJ1-1; D gene unclear. Trimming shortened V by 0 bases and J by 1 base, and 7 bases separated the two germline ends. The length of the CDR3 is 14 residues. In germline, CDR1 is SGHRS, CDR2 YFSETQ. The CDR3 coding sequence is TGCGCCAGCAGCTTGGAAGTGGGGAACACTGAAGCTTTCTTT. As protein: CASSLEVGNTEAFF.

This chain uses TRBV30 with TRBJ1-5; D is unclear. Trimming removed 1 base from V and 6 bases from J, with 7 bases in between. This CDR3 has 12 amino acids. Per germline, CDR1 GTSNPN and CDR2 SVGIG (reference sequence). The CDR3 spells CAWSGGSQPQHF. DNA for the CDR3: TGTGCCTGGAGTGGAGGGAGTCAGCCCCAGCATTTT.

The chain carries TRBV7-3 and TRBJ2-5; 8 bases match TRBD2. CDR1 and CDR2 from the germline V gene are SGHTA and FQGTGA. Trimming at V came to 4 bases and at J to 5 bases, leaving 6 bases not matched to a gene. This CDR3 contains 14 residues. The CDR3 region is CASSSGLARETQYF. CDR3 bases: TGTGCCAGCAGCTCCGGACTAGCACGGGAGACCCAGTACTTC.

The J gene is TRBJ1-5, the V gene TRBV27; D not resolved. V gave up 3 bases and J gave up 1 base, with 7 bases separating them. CDR1 MNHEY and CDR2 SMNVEV come from the germline V gene (reference sequence). This CDR3 is 14 amino acids long. In DNA, the CDR3 is TGTGCCAGCAGTTTTTGGGGAAGCAATCAGCCCCAGCATTTT. Translated: CASSFWGSNQPQHF.

J is TRBJ2-2 and V is TRBV3-1 (or the pseudogene TRBV3-2); 7 bases agree with TRBD1. The V gene end was trimmed by 4 bases and the J gene end by 7 bases; junction bases not matched to a gene: 9. Germline V gene lookup returns CDR1 LGHDT and CDR2 YNNKEL (reference sequence). This CDR3 has 15 residues. This CDR3 reads CASSLGQMGNGELFF. For the CDR3, the DNA is TGTGCCAGCAGCCTGGGACAGATGGGGAACGGGGAGCTGTTTTTT.

V is TRBV19 and J is TRBJ1-3, with D uncertain. Germline-derived CDR1 and CDR2 are LNHDA and SQIVND (reference sequence). This CDR3 has 17 amino acids. The V and J ends lost 2 bases and 0 bases respectively, with 14 bases between them. For the CDR3, the DNA is TGTGCCAGTAGTATACATTGGCAGCCCGACTCTGGAAACACCATATATTTT. Protein sequence: CASSIHWQPDSGNTIYF.

V usage is TRBV28 and J usage is TRBJ1-6; 9 bases fit TRBD1. Germline V gives CDR1 MDHEN, CDR2 SYDVKM. Unmatched junction bases numbered 8, after V lost 3 bases and J lost 14 bases. CDR3 size: 14 residues. Written as DNA, the CDR3 is TGTGCCAGCAGTTTTAGGACAGGGGTAATGACCCTCCACTTT. Encoded protein: CASSFRTGVMTLHF.

This rearrangement joins TRBV14 to TRBJ1-3; TRBD1 is a possible D gene (6 bases). Trimming cost V 0 bases and J 7 bases, with 13 bases left between them. The CDR3 loop spans 15 amino acids. Germline CDR1 SGHDN, CDR2 FVKESK. CDR3 in amino acids: CASSQEEGGRNTIYF. The CDR3 nucleotides read TGTGCCAGCAGCCAAGAAGAAGGGGGACGGAACACCATATATTTT.

The gene calls are TRBV29-1 and TRBJ2-1; D call uncertain. The germline V and J ends were trimmed by 4 bases and 10 bases, with 11 bases remaining between them. The CDR3 has 11 amino acids. Per the germline V gene, CDR1 is SQVTM and CDR2 is ANQGSEA. DNA of the CDR3: TGCAGCGTTGGGTTCAATCAAGAGCAGTTCTTC. Its translation is CSVGFNQEQFF.

This clone was recorded only once. V gene TRBV10-3 combines with J gene TRBJ1-4, with D perhaps matching TRBD1 (6 bases). Germline values: CDR1 ENHRY, CDR2 SYGVKD. The CDR3 covers 15 residues. V dropped 6 bases and J dropped 0 bases, with 11 bases sitting between them. This CDR3 reads CAIRRGGSTNEKLFF. CDR3 coding DNA: TGTGCCATCAGGAGGGGGGGATCAACTAATGAAAAACTGTTTTTT.

The chain recombines TRBV9 with TRBJ2-3; D is undetermined. V was cut by 4 bases and J by 4 bases, with 13 bases left in between. The V gene's germline CDR1 is SGDLS and CDR2 YYNGEE. This CDR3 is built from 14 residues. CDR3 loop: CASSPRHSADTQYF. DNA for the CDR3: TGTGCCAGCAGCCCCCGACATAGTGCAGATACGCAGTATTTT.

J is TRBJ1-3 and V is TRBV30; TRBD1 might be the D (6 bases). The CDR3 extends over 13 amino acids. Trimming removed 4 bases at V and 2 bases at J, with 9 bases between. Germline values: CDR1 GTSNPN, CDR2 SVGIG (reference sequence). DNA of the CDR3: TGTGCCTGGAATCGACAGGCTGGAAACACCATATATTTT. Protein product: CAWNRQAGNTIYF. Full variable domain (rest looked up from reference TRBV30 and TRBJ1-3): SQTIHQWPATLVQPVGSPLSLECTVEGTSNPNLYWYRQAAGRGLQLLFYSVGIGQISSEVPQNLSASRPQDRQFILSSKKLLLSDSGFYLCAWNRQAGNTIYFGEGSWLTVV.

V and J are TRBV7-2 and TRBJ1-6; TRBD1 is a possible D gene (6 bases). Trimming removed 5 bases from V and 5 bases from J, with 13 bases in between. This CDR3 has 15 amino acids. The germline gives CDR1 SGHTA, CDR2 FQGNSA. CDR3: CASSLGQHDNSPLHF. The CDR3 DNA sequence: TGTGCCAGCAGCCTCGGACAGCATGATAATTCACCCCTCCACTTT.

This chain connects TRBV15 to TRBJ2-3; D might be TRBD2 (5 bases). Germline-derived CDR1 and CDR2 are LNHNV and YYDKDF (reference sequence). This CDR3 is built from 15 residues. V gave up 1 base and J gave up 0 bases, with 8 bases separating them. The CDR3 region is CATSRVRASTDTQYF. CDR3 sequence (DNA): TGTGCCACCAGCAGAGTGCGGGCGAGCACAGATACGCAGTATTTT.

This clone was recorded once. V is TRBV7-9 and J is TRBJ1-3; 8 nucleotides align to TRBD1. Germline CDR1 SEHNR, CDR2 FQNEAQ (reference sequence). Germline trimming cut 5 bases from V and 0 bases from J; bases unmatched to any gene: 6. This CDR3 is built from 16 residues. CDR3: CASSRGQGYSGNTIYF. The DNA for the CDR3 is TGTGCCAGCAGCCGCGGACAGGGTTACTCTGGAAACACCATATATTTT.

A single count supports this clone. This chain connects TRBV6-2 or TRBV6-3 to TRBJ1-6, with a weak D call TRBD1 (6 bases). Trimming removed 5 bases from V and 5 bases from J, with 13 bases in between. The CDR3 runs to 15 residues. The V gene's germline CDR1 is MNHEY and CDR2 SVGEGT. Here the CDR3 DNA reads TGTGCCAGCAGTATCGGGACACCAAATAATTCACCCCTCCACTTT. This encodes CASSIGTPNNSPLHF.

The V and J genes are TRBV7-9 and TRBJ2-1, with D perhaps matching TRBD1 or TRBD2 (5 bases each). With 5 bases removed from V and 0 bases from J, the gap between germline ends came to 11 bases. This CDR3 is 15 amino acids long. CDR1 and CDR2 from the germline V gene are SEHNR and FQNEAQ (reference sequence). The CDR3 is CASSRDPSSYNEQFF. Here the CDR3 DNA reads TGTGCCAGCAGCCGGGACCCGAGCTCCTACAATGAGCAGTTCTTC. The full variable domain, completed using reference TRBV7-9 and TRBJ2-1, is DTGVSQNPRHKITKRGQNVTFRCDPISEHNRLYWYRQTLGQGPEFLTYFQNEAQLEKSRLLSDRFSAERPKGSFSTLEIQRTEQGDSAMYLCASSRDPSSYNEQFFGPGTRLTVL.

This sequence joins TRBV7-9 and TRBJ2-4; no reliable D call. The germline V and J ends were trimmed by 3 bases and 7 bases, with 4 bases remaining between them. This CDR3 spans 11 amino acids. The V gene's germline CDR1 is SEHNR and CDR2 FQNEAQ (reference sequence). The CDR3, as DNA: TGTGCCAGCAGCTTTGACAACATTCAGTACTTC. This encodes CASSFDNIQYF. Variable domain in full (rest from reference TRBV7-9 and TRBJ2-4): DTGVSQNPRHKITKRGQNVTFRCDPISEHNRLYWYRQTLGQGPEFLTYFQNEAQLEKSRLLSDRFSAERPKGSFSTLEIQRTEQGDSAMYLCASSFDNIQYFGAGTRLSVL.

V gene TRBV6-2 or TRBV6-3 combines with J gene TRBJ1-5; 8 bases are shared with TRBD1. Losses at the gene ends were 6 bases for V and 2 bases for J; bases not matched to a gene: 9. CDR1 and CDR2 (germline): MNHEY, SVGEGT. This CDR3 spans 16 amino acids. CDR3 sequence: CASRPTKGQGNQPQHF. In nucleotides, the CDR3 is TGTGCCAGCAGACCTACTAAGGGACAGGGCAATCAGCCCCAGCATTTT.

This clone was counted a few times. The chain has TRBV5-1 and TRBJ1-6, with D hard to call. The CDR3 sequence is 14 residues long. The V and J ends lost 0 bases and 3 bases respectively, with 4 bases between them. Germline loops: CDR1 SGHRS, CDR2 YFSETQ. The CDR3 region has the DNA TGCGCCAGCAGCTTGGAGGGCTATAATTCACCCCTCCACTTT. Encoded protein: CASSLEGYNSPLHF.

The rearrangement uses TRBV18 and TRBJ2-2; D is unclear. The CDR3 length is 13 residues. The V end lost 0 bases, the J end lost 1 base, and 0 bases lay between the germline ends. In germline, CDR1 is KGHSH, CDR2 LQKENI. The CDR3, as DNA: TGTGCCAGCTCACCACCGAACACCGGGGAGCTGTTTTTT. Translating gives CASSPPNTGELFF.

This chain connects TRBV25-1 to TRBJ1-2, with 9 bases identical to TRBD1. CDR1 MGHDK and CDR2 SYGVNS come from the germline V gene. The CDR3 totals 16 residues. The trim removed 2 bases at V and 2 bases at J, leaving 6 bases unmatched. This CDR3 is CASSEPGTGRNYGYTF. The CDR3 nucleotides read TGTGCCAGCAGTGAACCAGGGACAGGGCGGAACTATGGCTACACCTTC.

This chain links TRBV12-3 or TRBV12-4 with TRBJ1-6; the D gene is possibly TRBD1 (6 bases). Between the trimmed V and J ends, which lost 6 bases and 9 bases, there was a span of 12 bases. The CDR3 totals 13 residues. As DNA, the CDR3 is TGTGCCAGCAGGCAACAGGGCTTTTCACCCCTCCACTTT. Its protein is CASRQQGFSPLHF.

The rearrangement joins TRBV19 to TRBJ1-5; TRBD1 matches 7 bases. Germline values: CDR1 LNHDA, CDR2 SQIVND (reference sequence). Trimming removed 8 bases from V and 5 bases from J; junction bases left unmatched: 9. The length of the CDR3 is 14 residues. CDR3: CASERTQGDQPQHF. In DNA, the CDR3 is TGTGCCAGTGAAAGGACCCAGGGGGATCAGCCCCAGCATTTT.

J is TRBJ1-4 and V is TRBV4-3; 10 bases fit TRBD1. Trimming removed 0 bases from V and 7 bases from J; junction bases left unmatched: 11. From germline, CDR1 is LGHNA and CDR2 YSLEER. The CDR3 has 18 amino acids. The CDR3 DNA reads as TGCGCCAGCAGCCAAGACGCCCTCCACCGGGACAGGGGTGAAAAACTGTTTTTT. Translating gives CASSQDALHRDRGEKLFF.